This TCR beta chain appears in the sequencing data of a study of CXCR3-negative and CXCR3-positive naive CD8 T cells. Overall study: The TRB read total, about 135 million, broke down to about 1.5 +/- 0.3 million reads per library. Study observations and caveats: The study found more hydrophobic TRB CDR3s in CXCR3-positive naive cells than in CXCR3-negative naive cells.

Germline V gene data show CDR1 as SGHVS and CDR2 as FNYEAQ. The CDR3 has 14 amino acids. Via 5' RACE with UMI labels, TRB cDNA libraries were prepared. Reprocessing the 5' RACE reads, TCRdb reports a single entry for every CDR3 protein and omits DNA. This sample's clone table lists 130,000 to 150,000 distinct CDR3 sequences. Concerning this clonotype: What it binds is not known.

The chain uses TRBV7-6 and TRBJ2-1; TCRdb's D gene call, TRBD2, goes unchecked for lack of DNA. The sequenced sample consisted of naive CXCR3+ CD8+ T cells from blood. Subset indicated: CD45RO-CCR7+CD27+CD95- naive CD8+ T cells expressing CXCR3 (TNR3+). The TCR was taken from a human donor in good health. Some clones in this sample may be carry-over from other donors' samples. CDR3: CASSPWTSGTEQFF.